This T cell receptor (beta chain) derives from a study of a mutant IDH1 vaccine in newly diagnosed glioma. Study details: Treated individuals were 62.5% male and about 40% female, averaging about 42 years of age.

The repertoire was sequenced with immunoSEQ multiplex PCR; TCRdb's copy has only in-frame clones and lacks some. This table has tens of thousands of clones, roughly 68% appearing once. The time point was: week 35, safety follow-up. Vaccination used 300 ug of mutant IDH1 20-mer peptide per dose, with topical imiquimod. During weeks 1, 3, 5, 7, 11, 15, 19 and 23, patients received eight vaccinations. There were new WHO grade 3 or 4 astrocytomas in the donors, and these were IDH1-mutant and ATRX-lost. Concerning this clone: Its antigen is unknown.

Germline V gene data show CDR1 as SGHTA and CDR2 as FQGNSA. V dropped 4 bases and J dropped 6 bases, with 13 bases sitting between them. The CDR3 has 14 amino acids. The rearrangement links TRBV7-2 to TRBJ2-1; D possibly matches TRBD1 or TRBD2 (5 bases each). The source material was PBMCs, sampled from a glioma patient whose treatment included an IDH1 peptide vaccine. This clonotype was obtained from a man in his fifties or sixties with glioma. The CDR3 reads CASSSYGAINEQFF. The CDR3 bases are TGTGCCAGCAGCTCCTACGGGGCGATCAATGAGCAGTTCTTC.